This T cell receptor (beta chain) was identified during a study of vaccination and CD4 T cells after COVID-19. Stated treatment: approximately 11-day PBMC culture with coronavirus spike peptide pools or control peptides (ViraFEST assay). This clonotype was picked up one time. As yet, its antigen is unknown. The Oncomine TCR Beta short-read assay sequenced DNA from cultured CD4+ T cells. TCRdb used MiXCR to reprocess the PCR reads, holding one entry per CDR3 protein. The data hold about 12,000 distinct CDR3 sequences, with roughly 44% observed a single time. Germline values: CDR1 MNHEY, CDR2 SVGEGT. The V end was cut by 8 bases, the J end by 0 bases, with 8 bases between. This CDR3 is 13 amino acids long.

V gene TRBV6-2 or TRBV6-3 combines with J gene TRBJ2-1; D is possibly TRBD2 (5 bases). The sample consisted of cultured CD4+ T cells from blood. The sequence derives from a human donor with COVID-19. In nucleotides, the CDR3 is TGTGCCAGCCTAGCAAACTCCTACAATGAGCAGTTCTTC. It specifies CASLANSYNEQFF.